Presented here are 8 T cell receptor beta chains from one specimen sequenced in a study of technical replicates of blood from a handful of donors. Generated by immunoSEQ multiplex PCR, the TCRdb table keeps only in-frame clones and is missing some. The data show some 79,000 clones, with more than 85% seen just once and about 0.4% held by the top ten. Material: T cells isolated from PBMCs. All receptors derive from a human donor in good health. Some clones in this sample may be carry-over from other donors' samples.

This rearrangement joins TRBV6-6 to TRBJ2-1; TRBD2 agrees at 9 bases. V trimming: 2 bases; J trimming: 3 bases; junction bases outside the gene matches: 2. The V gene's germline CDR1 is MNHNY and CDR2 SVGAGI (reference sequence). The CDR3 is made up of 15 amino acids. The CDR3 DNA sequence: TGTGCCAGCAGTTACAGACTAGCGGTCTACAATGAGCAGTTCTTC. This translates into CASSYRLAVYNEQFF.

The chain recombines TRBV28 with TRBJ2-5; 12 nucleotides align to TRBD2. This CDR3 comprises 17 residues. V shed 4 bases, J shed 5 bases, and the junction held 11 bases outside the gene matches. Germline V gene lookup returns CDR1 MDHEN and CDR2 SYDVKM. The CDR3 here is CASSSLLAGGYLETQYF. In nucleotides, the CDR3 is TGTGCCAGCAGTTCGTTACTAGCGGGAGGATACTTGGAGACCCAGTACTTC.

The V call is TRBV7-2, the J call TRBJ2-5, with 7 bases that match TRBD1. The germline gives CDR1 SGHTA, CDR2 FQGNSA. The J segment lost 5 bases and the V segment lost 5 bases, leaving 5 bases of the junction unmatched. This CDR3 has 13 residues. This CDR3 is CASSMDRRETQYF. DNA for the CDR3: TGTGCCAGCAGCATGGACAGGCGGGAGACCCAGTACTTC. Full variable domain (remainder filled in from reference TRBV7-2 and TRBJ2-5): GAGVSQSPSNKVTEKGKDVELRCDPISGHTALYWYRQSLGQGLEFLIYFQGNSAPDKSGLPSDRFSAERTGGSVSTLTIQRTQQEDSAVYLCASSMDRRETQYFGPGTRLLVL.

This sequence joins TRBV29-1 and TRBJ2-5, with 11 positions matching TRBD1. The closer fit of TRBJ2-7 to the DNA end suggests the J call may be wrong. CDR1 and CDR2 (germline): SQVTM, ANQGSEA. The CDR3 runs to 14 residues. CDR3 DNA: TGCAGCGTGGGAGGGACAGGGGGCTCCTACGAGCAGTACTTC. Protein product: CSVGGTGGSYEQYF.

V and J are TRBV19 and TRBJ1-1; no firm D call. Trimming shortened V by 1 base and J by 9 bases, and 9 bases separated the two germline ends. Germline lookup yields CDR1 LNHDA and CDR2 SQIVND (reference sequence). CDR3 length: 12 amino acids. The CDR3: CASSIVSEKAFF. As DNA, the CDR3 is TGTGCCAGTAGTATAGTATCAGAAAAAGCTTTCTTT.

As regards this clone: Different DNA sequences within this sample yield the same CDR3. V is TRBV29-1 and J is TRBJ1-3, with 9 bases identical to TRBD1. CDR3 length: 12 residues. V dropped 6 bases and J dropped 3; count of bases not matched to a gene: 0. The germline V gene encodes CDR1 SQVTM and CDR2 ANQGSEA. The CDR3 DNA sequence: TGCAGCGTGGGACAGGGTGGAAACACCATATATTTT. Its translation: CSVGQGGNTIYF. Full variable domain (remainder filled in from reference TRBV29-1 and TRBJ1-3): SAVISQKPSRDICQRGTSLTIQCQVDSQVTMMFWYRQQPGQSLTLIATANQGSEATYESGFVIDKFPISRPNLTFSTLTVSNMSPEDSSIYLCSVGQGGNTIYFGEGSWLTVV.

This rearrangement joins TRBV7-2 to TRBJ2-3; 8 bases align to TRBD2. Trimming at V came to 0 bases and at J to 3 bases, leaving 5 bases not matched to a gene. Germline values: CDR1 SGHTA, CDR2 FQGNSA. The CDR3 totals 16 residues. The DNA for the CDR3 is TGTGCCAGCAGCTTAGCCCAGGCTAGCGGGACAGATACGCAGTATTTT. It codes for CASSLAQASGTDTQYF.

The chain uses TRBV6-6 and TRBJ2-7, with TRBD2 matching over 7 bases. V shed 4 bases and J 2 bases; nucleotides not matched to a gene: 5. Germline lookup yields CDR1 MNHNY and CDR2 SVGAGI (reference sequence). The CDR3 length is 14 residues. For the CDR3, the DNA is TGTGCCAGCAGTTCCCAAGCGGGAACCTACGAGCAGTACTTC. As protein: CASSSQAGTYEQYF.